A single sample is the source of the 9 T cell receptor beta chains below, sequenced in a study of early T cells in non-severe SARS-CoV-2 infection. MiXCR, run by TCRdb on the 5' RACE reads, gives a single entry per CDR3 protein. The sample shows 30,000 or so distinct CDR3 sequences, around 6.6% of them seen only once. The sequencing input was whole blood. These receptors were taken from an adult who was a healthcare worker with PCR-confirmed SARS-CoV-2 infection or an uninfected control (not recorded which).

This clonotype was recorded many times. The chain joins TRBV19 to TRBJ2-1; tentatively, D is TRBD1 (9 bases). Germline V gene data show CDR1 as LNHDA and CDR2 as SQIVND (reference sequence). Trimming shortened V by 4 bases and J by 6 bases, and 19 bases separated the two germline ends. The CDR3 spans 16 residues. This CDR3 is CASSTGSGTGRNEQFF. Here the CDR3 DNA reads TGTGCCAGTAGTACCGGTAGCGGGACAGGGCGCAATGAGCAGTTCTTC. The full variable domain, its missing parts supplied by reference TRBV19 and TRBJ2-1, is DGGITQSPKYLFRKEGQNVTLSCEQNLNHDAMYWYRQDPGQGLRLIYYSQIVNDFQKGDIAEGYSVSREKKESFPLTVTSAQKNPTAFYLCASSTGSGTGRNEQFFGPGTRLTVL.

Ten or more counts support this clonotype. This chain joins TRBV3-1 and TRBJ1-1; possibly TRBD1 for D (6 bases). The germline V and J ends were trimmed by 10 bases and 1 base, with 13 bases remaining between them. Germline V gives CDR1 LGHDT, CDR2 YNNKEL (reference sequence). This CDR3 contains 13 residues. CDR3 region: CATRGGRNTEAFF. For the CDR3, the DNA is TGTGCCACCCGGGGGGGGCGGAACACTGAAGCTTTCTTT. Looking up the rest from reference TRBV3-1 and TRBJ1-1 gives the full variable domain: DTAVSQTPKYLVTQMGNDKSIKCEQNLGHDTMYWYKQDSKKFLKIMFSYNNKELIINETVPNRFSPKSPDKAHLNLHINSLELGDSAVYFCATRGGRNTEAFFGQGTRLTVV.

This clonotype appeared many times. The chain uses TRBV6-1 and TRBJ2-1, with D unclear. The CDR3 is 13 amino acids. V lost 1 base, J lost 6 bases, and 7 bases lay in between. Per germline, CDR1 MNHNS and CDR2 SASEGT. CDR3 protein: CASSEVPRNEQFF. DNA for the CDR3: TGTGCCAGCAGTGAAGTGCCCCGCAATGAGCAGTTCTTC.

This clonotype was counted ten times or more. V is TRBV5-5 and J is TRBJ1-5, with D tentatively TRBD1 (5 bases). The CDR3 runs to 15 residues. With 0 bases removed from V and 7 bases from J, the gap between germline ends came to 14 bases. Germline lookup yields CDR1 SGHKS and CDR2 YYEKEE (reference sequence). Here the CDR3 reads CASSLEAREGQPQHF. The CDR3 bases are TGTGCCAGCAGCTTGGAGGCCAGGGAGGGCCAGCCCCAGCATTTT.

In this sample, this clonotype turned up many times. The rearrangement links TRBV10-1 to TRBJ1-1; no clear D. This CDR3 region has 13 residues. The V gene lost 0 bases and the J gene lost 7 bases, with 9 bases spanning the gap. CDR1 is WNHNN and CDR2 is SYGVQD in the germline V gene (reference sequence). The CDR3 coding sequence is TGCGCCAGCAGTGAGTCGATGTTTTATGAAGCTTTCTTT. Amino acid sequence: CASSESMFYEAFF.

This clonotype was detected many times. The V gene is TRBV6-5, the J gene TRBJ2-2, with TRBD1 matching 9 bases. Germline V gene sequence: CDR1 MNHEY, CDR2 SVGAGI. There are 18 residues in the CDR3. V shed 2 bases, J shed 0 bases, and the junction held 7 bases outside the gene matches. The CDR3 bases are TGTGCCAGCAGTTACAGCCGGGACAGGGCCTCGAACACCGGGGAGCTGTTTTTT. Its translation: CASSYSRDRASNTGELFF.

This clonotype was seen many times. V is TRBV5-8 and J is TRBJ1-6, with D maybe TRBD1 (5 bases). The germline V gene has CDR1 SGHTS and CDR2 YDEGEE. The CDR3 totals 15 residues. V lost 0 bases and J 7 bases, leaving 11 bases between the germline ends. The CDR3 nucleotides are TGTGCCAGCAGCTTGGCAGGGAGCTCCAATTCACCCCTCCACTTT. Protein sequence: CASSLAGSSNSPLHF.

J is TRBJ2-7 and V is TRBV7-2; 11 bases align to TRBD2. The CDR3 has 15 amino acids. J lost 7 bases, V lost 5 bases, and 10 bases had no gene match. CDR1 and CDR2 (germline): SGHTA, FQGNSA. CDR3 region: CASSLSRLAGTEQYF. DNA for the CDR3: TGTGCCAGCAGCCTTTCTCGACTAGCGGGAACAGAGCAGTACTTC.

Ten or more counts support this clonotype. This chain's CDR3 is CASSREFGNQPQHF. The DNA of the CDR3 is TGTGCCAGCAGCAGGGAATTTGGCAATCAGCCCCAGCATTTT. J is TRBJ1-5 and V is TRBV6-5, with a tentative D call TRBD1 (5 bases). V was shortened by 6 bases and J by 2 bases, with 11 bases between the two germline ends. Germline V lookup: CDR1 MNHEY, CDR2 SVGAGI. The CDR3 spans 14 residues.